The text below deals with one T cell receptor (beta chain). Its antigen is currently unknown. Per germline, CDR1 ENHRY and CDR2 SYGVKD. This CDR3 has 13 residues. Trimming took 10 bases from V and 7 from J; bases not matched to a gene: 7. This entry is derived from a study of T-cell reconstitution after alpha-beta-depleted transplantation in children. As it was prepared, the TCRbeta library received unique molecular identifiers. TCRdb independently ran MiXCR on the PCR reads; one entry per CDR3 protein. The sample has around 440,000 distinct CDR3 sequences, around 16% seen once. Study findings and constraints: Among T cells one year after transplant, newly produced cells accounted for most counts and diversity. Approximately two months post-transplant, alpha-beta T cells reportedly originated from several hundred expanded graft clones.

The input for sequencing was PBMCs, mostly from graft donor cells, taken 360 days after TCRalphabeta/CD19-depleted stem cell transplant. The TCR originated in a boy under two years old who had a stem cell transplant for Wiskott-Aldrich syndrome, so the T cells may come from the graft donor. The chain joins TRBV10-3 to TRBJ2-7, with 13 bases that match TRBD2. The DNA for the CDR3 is TGTGCCACCCGACTAGCGGGAGGAGAGGAGCAGTACTTC. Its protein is CATRLAGGEEQYF.